This paragraph covers one T cell receptor (beta chain) sequence. These data belong to a study of blood T cell repertoires in COVID-19. For the study at large: Whether acute or convalescent, the COVID-19 samples came from the United States, Italy and Spain. In each case, the material was cDNA or gDNA derived from T cells, B-cell-depleted T cells, or PBMCs.

This CDR3 is 18 amino acids long. The germline V gene has CDR1 SGDLS and CDR2 YYNGEE. With 2 bases clipped from V and 0 bases from J, the junction kept 7 bases outside the gene matches. In the authors' methods: Reference gene primers were amplified, and this amplification served to estimate nucleated cell counts. TCRdb's copy holds only in-frame clones and misses some; the assay was immunoSEQ multiplex PCR. V, J and clone size were drawn from that table, and D and trimming were deduced from the DNA. This sample has roughly 230,000 clones, with 80% to 90% found just once. The clonotype originates from a man in his forties with active or convalescent COVID-19. The chain couples TRBV9 to TRBJ2-6; 8 bases agree with TRBD1. Sequencing was performed on peripheral blood. This chain's CDR3 is CASSVLGQANSGANVLTF. In DNA form, the CDR3 reads TGTGCCAGCAGCGTGTTGGGACAGGCTAACTCTGGGGCCAACGTCCTGACTTTC.